This T cell receptor beta chain originates from a study of Graves' ophthalmopathy and Graves' hyperthyroidism (dated 2018 in TCRdb). For the study in its entirety: A patient counted as having stable hyperthyroidism if there was no progression to ophthalmopathy within 18 months of follow-up. TCR beta repertoire signatures were used to distinguish Graves' ophthalmopathy from Graves' hyperthyroidism and to predict progression to ophthalmopathy. For independent validation, a separate cohort was made up of 18 hyperthyroidism patients plus 17 patients who later progressed from hyperthyroidism to ophthalmopathy. In total, 120 to 150 blood samples were TCR-sequenced: fewer than 50 ophthalmopathy, under 80 hyperthyroidism and approximately 17 hyperthyroidism-to-ophthalmopathy patients. In five or six hyperthyroidism patients, the T-cell repertoire of thyroid tissue was compared with the T-cell repertoire of blood. To explore V-J signatures that distinguish ophthalmopathy from hyperthyroidism, a discovery set of about a hundred patients was enrolled, made up of over 40 with ophthalmopathy and roughly 57 with stable hyperthyroidism. Following sample collection, hyperthyroidism patients were given methimazole at a starting dose of 30 mg daily, and ophthalmopathy patients were given high-dose intravenous methylprednisolone. What the work shows at the level of the full study, not this receptor alone: Most expanded thyroid clonotypes with a frequency above 0.001 also appeared in blood, which suggests that blood repertoires may reflect the immune response in the thyroid. In validation, the model predicted ophthalmopathy progression with about 71% sensitivity and about 73% specificity; some 13 predicted patients were CT-confirmed with GO in a median of approximately six months. Ophthalmopathy was separated from stable hyperthyroidism by the 13-signature model with more than 85% sensitivity and about 81% specificity in cross-validation and with 80%/75% in the test set. No statistical method was used to predetermine the sample size, and group allocation was not hidden from the investigators.

As regards this clonotype: Its antigen remains unidentified. Base-call qualities are not available, and no considerably larger clone is one nucleotide away.

CDR1 and CDR2, looked up from the germline V gene, are SGHDN and FVKESK. The CDR3 starts with the cysteine, ends with the phenylalanine, and has 16 residues. Only the CDR3 part of the read is kept: 48 bases, read in frame from the first base. Relative to germline, V is missing 3 bases and J is missing 3 bases, with 6 bases of the junction outside any gene match. TCR beta CDR3 regions were amplified from RNA transcripts for repertoire sequencing. The first round was an RT-PCR using HTBI primers with the Qiagen OneStep RT-PCR kit, and this first round was followed by a second-round multiplex PCR, then size selection and purification. Sequencing of the libraries was carried out on an Illumina HiSeq2000 in paired-end mode with 100 bp reads. As for the authors' bioinformatics: SOAPnuke was used for read processing, and reads with adapters, uncalled bases, a mean Phred below 15, or no exact constant-primer or identifier match were discarded. High-quality paired reads were merged with COPE v1.2.5. Clonotypes were defined as unique nucleotide sequences and were aligned to IMGT TRB V, D and J references using MiTCR v1.1. The analysis was limited to V-J combinations with a frequency above 0.0001, which together covered 98% to 99.2% of repertoires. For each V-J combination, a TCR clonal expansion and chaos score was defined as the ratio of F50 clonal expansion to chaos observed in the TCRdist matrix. Welch's t-statistics and random forest were used to reduce features to approximately 13 V-J combinations, which were fed into a naive Bayes classifier. The Morisita-Horn index was used to measure how similar the thyroid and blood repertoires were. TCRdb passed the public sequencing reads through fastp at Q25 and MiXCR, retaining productive beta sequences. CDR3 protein sequences are deduplicated, and each keeps its most common genes and DNA. For this entry, the V and J calls and clone size follow TCRdb and not the study's own pipeline. The sample includes some 1.1 million distinct CDR3 sequences, with 35% to 45% observed a single time. The top ten constitute over 8.5% of the sample.

The hyperthyroidism patients were 18 to 65 years old and newly diagnosed, with a disease duration of less than 2 months. Patients with other autoimmune diseases, uncontrolled infections, pregnancy or lactation were excluded. Clinical symptoms, serum thyroxine, TRAb, thyroid ultrasound and orbital computed tomography formed the basis of the diagnosis. Trizol reagent was used to extract the total RNA, and its quality was then checked on an Agilent 2100 Bioanalyzer. The V gene is TRBV14 and the J gene is TRBJ2-2; the junction holds 8 bases that match TRBD1. This receptor was identified in an adult man with Graves' hyperthyroidism. Sequenced sample: peripheral blood or thyroid tissue (not recorded which). For the CDR3, the sequence is CASSQIDRGDTGELFF. The DNA sequence reads TGTGCCAGCAGCCAGATCGACAGGGGCGACACCGGGGAGCTGTTTTTT. Extended through the reference TRBV14 and TRBJ2-2 proteins, this CDR3 yields the full variable domain: EAGVTQFPSHSVIEKGQTVTLRCDPISGHDNLYWYRRVMGKEIKFLLHFVKESKQDESGMPNNRFLAERTGGTYSTLKVQPAELEDSGVYFCASSQIDRGDTGELFFGEGSRLTVL.